This TCR beta chain emerged from a study of PD-1 blockade in classical Hodgkin lymphoma. Clones were read by immunoSEQ multiplex PCR, and TCRdb kept only the in-frame ones, dropping some. The sample yields about 90,000 clones, just over 90% seen once. Time point of the sample: cycle 4 day 1 (C4D1), after more than five weeks of nivolumab. Each and every patient relapsed after autologous stem cell transplantation, and patients got differing brentuximab vedotin exposure. V trimming: 4 bases; J trimming: 11 bases; junction bases outside the gene matches: 8. The CDR3 contains 12 residues. Per germline, CDR1 SGHDT and CDR2 YYEEEE. In the case of this clone: Its antigen is not identified.

Overall study findings and caveats: The study reported lower baseline TCR diversity in newly diagnosed patients than in healthy donors. Possible causes of repertoire differences, disease activity or prior therapy, remain undefined.

The chain combines TRBV5-6 with TRBJ1-1; TRBD1 matches 7 bases. Sequenced here: peripheral blood mononuclear cells (PBMCs), sampled before the fourth cycle of nivolumab. This TCR came from a human donor with classical Hodgkin lymphoma. The chain's CDR3 is CASSHTGEEAFF. CDR3 bases: TGTGCCAGCAGCCATACAGGGGAAGAGGCTTTCTTT.